The next 4 T cell receptor beta chains were all read from a single sample in a study of T cell repertoires in aging, cancer and after chemotherapy. Rearranged V-D-J TRB sequences were amplified with a mixed TRB-A/B primer pool. A single record per CDR3 protein comes from TCRdb applying MiXCR to the multiplex PCR reads. Among about 7,700 distinct CDR3 sequences listed, 54% were seen once. Peripheral blood genomic DNA, not sorted cells or RNA, was the template. The sequenced material came from blood. The source of these receptors is a human donor with a solid tumor.

The chain uses TRBV7-9 and TRBJ1-1; D uncertain. Trimming left V 5 bases short and J 8 bases short, with 15 bases between. CDR3 length: 13 amino acids. Germline V CDR1 and CDR2: SEHNR, FQNEAQ (reference sequence). Here the CDR3 DNA reads TGTGCCAGCAGCACACAGCCCTGGACCGAAGCTTTCTTT. This sequence encodes CASSTQPWTEAFF.

This sequence joins TRBV19 and TRBJ2-6; D is unclear. CDR3 length equals 17 residues. In germline, CDR1 is LNHDA, CDR2 SQIVND (reference sequence). V gave up 1 base and J gave up 0 bases, with 10 bases separating them. The CDR3 is CASSIGRLVSGANVLTF. CDR3 sequence (DNA): TGTGCCAGTAGTATAGGGCGGTTAGTCTCTGGGGCCAACGTCCTGACTTTC.

This rearrangement joins TRBV20-1 to TRBJ2-1, with 10 bases lining up with TRBD2. V lost 3 bases to trimming and J lost 14 bases; unmatched junction nucleotides: 4. The CDR3 is made up of 11 amino acids. Per the germline V gene, CDR1 is DFQATT and CDR2 is SNEGSKA (reference sequence). The chain's CDR3 is CSASLSGRKFF. Written as DNA, the CDR3 is TGCAGTGCTAGCCTTAGCGGGAGGAAGTTCTTC.

This clonotype was seen more than once but under ten times. This chain links TRBV19 with TRBJ2-7, with D perhaps TRBD2 (5 bases). The length of the CDR3 is 14 residues. V was pared by 5 bases and J by 3 bases, with 14 bases between. Germline V gene sequence: CDR1 LNHDA, CDR2 SQIVND (reference sequence). The CDR3 loop is CASSQLALHYEQYF. CDR3 DNA: TGTGCCAGTAGTCAGCTAGCCCTCCACTACGAGCAGTACTTC. Drawing the rest from reference TRBV19 and TRBJ2-7, the complete variable domain is DGGITQSPKYLFRKEGQNVTLSCEQNLNHDAMYWYRQDPGQGLRLIYYSQIVNDFQKGDIAEGYSVSREKKESFPLTVTSAQKNPTAFYLCASSQLALHYEQYFGPGTRLTVT.